The following is a TCR beta chain sequence with its context. Clones were sequenced by immunoSEQ multiplex PCR, and TCRdb holds only the in-frame ones, with some missing. The data hold about 81,000 clones, with 80% to 90% observed a single time. The data were taken from a study of blood T cell repertoires in COVID-19. Germline assignment: CDR1 LNHDA and CDR2 SQIVND (reference sequence). The CDR3 consists of 15 residues. V shed 3 bases, J shed 4 bases, and the junction held 4 bases outside the gene matches. The sequenced sample consisted of peripheral blood. This sequence was found in a woman aged 80 or older with active COVID-19. The J gene is TRBJ1-1, the V gene TRBV19; TRBD1 aligns across 11 bases. CDR3 nucleotide sequence: TGTGCCAGTAGTATGGACAGGGGGCGAATCACTGAAGCTTTCTTT. This encodes CASSMDRGRITEAFF.